These 21 T cell receptor beta chains were sequenced from one sample in a study of cytomegalovirus exposure and HLA in healthy donors. 13 Jbeta primers and 60 Vbeta primers were used for the PCR. Only in-frame clones appear in the TCRdb table, and some are missing; sequencing was by immunoSEQ multiplex PCR. Here the sample spans 98,000 or so clones, around 10% being singletons. Material for sequencing was PBMCs. Receptor source: a man aged 35 to 55 in good health and CMV-seropositive.

This clone was picked up a small number of times. This chain links TRBV19 with TRBJ1-2; 8 positions agree with TRBD1. Germline V gives CDR1 LNHDA, CDR2 SQIVND (reference sequence). This CDR3 is 14 amino acids long. V dropped 5 bases and J dropped 6; count of bases not matched to a gene: 8. CDR3 residues: CASSATDRGHGYTF. The CDR3 DNA reads as TGTGCCAGTAGTGCCACCGACAGGGGACATGGCTACACCTTC.

This sequence joins TRBV16 and TRBJ2-1; TRBD2 aligns across 15 bases. With V trimmed by 4 bases and J by 6 bases, 7 bases remained unmatched. The CDR3 has 17 amino acids. Germline V gene sequence: CDR1 KGHSY, CDR2 FQNENV. CDR3 in DNA: TGTGCCAGCAGCCCCAAAGGACTAGCGGGGGGGGGCAATGAGCAGTTCTTC. Translated, it gives CASSPKGLAGGGNEQFF.

The rearrangement uses TRBV7-2 and TRBJ2-2, with 7 positions matching TRBD2. After removal of 5 bases from V and 1 base from J, the junction contained 4 bases not matched to a gene. The CDR3 is 15 residues long. Looked up from germline, CDR1 is SGHTA and CDR2 is FQGNSA. This chain's CDR3 is CASSPGGGNTGELFF. The DNA of the CDR3 is TGTGCCAGCAGCCCGGGAGGCGGGAACACCGGGGAGCTGTTTTTT.

This chain uses TRBV19 with TRBJ2-7; D remains unclear. The CDR3 sequence is 13 residues long. The germline gives CDR1 LNHDA, CDR2 SQIVND (reference sequence). Trimming shortened V by 3 bases and J by 6 bases, and 12 bases separated the two germline ends. The CDR3 region has the DNA TGTGCCAGTAGTATGTACCCCCCAGGCGAGCAGTACTTC. Encoded protein: CASSMYPPGEQYF.

In its sample, this clone was seen a few times. J is TRBJ1-1 and V is TRBV5-4, with TRBD1 identical over 8 bases. In germline, CDR1 is SGHNT, CDR2 YYREEE (reference sequence). The ends lost 4 bases at V and 1 base at J; junction bases unmatched: 6. This CDR3 has 15 amino acids. The CDR3 DNA reads TGTGCCAGCAGCGGAGGGGACAGGTCGAACACTGAAGCTTTCTTT. This gives the protein CASSGGDRSNTEAFF.

The V call is TRBV5-6, the J call TRBJ2-1; a possible D gene is TRBD2 (6 bases). The CDR3 has 14 residues. The V and J ends lost 2 bases and 6 bases respectively, with 12 bases between them. In germline, CDR1 is SGHDT, CDR2 YYEEEE. Here the CDR3 reads CASSLDGSPNEQFF. The CDR3 DNA reads TGTGCCAGCAGCTTAGACGGGAGTCCCAATGAGCAGTTCTTC.

This clone was seen a few times. This chain joins TRBV18 and TRBJ2-5, with 9 bases lining up with TRBD1. Germline CDR1 is KGHSH and CDR2 is LQKENI. Germline trimming cut 6 bases from V and 11 bases from J; bases unmatched to any gene: 19. This CDR3 is 16 amino acids long. In nucleotides, the CDR3 is TGTGCCAGCTCCGCACAGGGGGCTACACCCCGTGGGGAGCAGTACTTC. Its translation: CASSAQGATPRGEQYF.

This clone is classed as medium-sized. The rearrangement links TRBV4-3 to TRBJ2-7; 12 bases are shared with TRBD1. V was pared by 1 base and J by 5 bases, with 6 bases of the junction left unmatched. The V gene's germline CDR1 is LGHNA and CDR2 YSLEER. The CDR3 totals 16 residues. The CDR3 coding sequence is TGCGCCAGCAGCCAAGTTCCGGGACAGGGGGCTGACGAGCAGTACTTC. Translation gives CASSQVPGQGADEQYF.

The gene calls are TRBV2 and TRBJ2-5, with D perhaps TRBD1 (7 bases). V gave up 7 bases and J gave up 2 bases, with 17 bases separating them. CDR3 length: 15 residues. Germline CDR1 and CDR2: SNHLY and FYNNEI. The CDR3 DNA follows: TGTGCCAGCAACAGGGGTAGCGGAATTCAAGAGACCCAGTACTTC. Translation: CASNRGSGIQETQYF.

The chain uses TRBV5-4 and TRBJ1-5; TRBD1 is a possible D gene (6 bases). Trimming cost V 5 bases and J 7 bases, with 16 bases left between them. From germline, CDR1 is SGHNT and CDR2 YYREEE (reference sequence). This CDR3 has 14 amino acids. CDR3 sequence (DNA): TGTGCCAGCAGTTCAGCAGGGGCGAGGCAGCCCCAGCATTTT. It encodes CASSSAGARQPQHF.

A few counts support this clone. This specimen includes other DNA sequences encoding the same CDR3. The chain employs TRBV6-5 and TRBJ2-7, with D maybe TRBD2 (6 bases). Germline lookup yields CDR1 MNHEY and CDR2 SVGAGI. This CDR3 has 15 amino acids. Trimming removed 6 bases at V and 1 base at J, with 16 bases between. The CDR3 spells CASSPRESKSYEQYF. The CDR3 bases are TGTGCCAGCAGCCCTCGGGAGTCGAAGTCCTACGAGCAGTACTTC.

This clone was counted only a few times. This chain connects TRBV9 to TRBJ1-1, with D perhaps TRBD1 (6 bases). V gave up 0 bases and J gave up 7 bases, with 10 bases separating them. CDR3 length equals 13 residues. Germline CDR1 reads SGDLS; CDR2 reads YYNGEE. The CDR3 protein is CASSVVGAFEAFF. The CDR3 DNA reads as TGTGCCAGCAGCGTAGTGGGGGCCTTTGAAGCTTTCTTT.

This clone was recorded a few times. The chain employs TRBV29-1 and TRBJ2-5; D is uncertain. The CDR3 runs to 13 residues. Germline lookup yields CDR1 SQVTM and CDR2 ANQGSEA. Deletions cut 4 bases from V and 4 bases from J, with 13 bases between. Here the CDR3 DNA reads TGCAGCGTTGTTCTTAGAGTGGTAGAGACCCAGTACTTC. Its translation: CSVVLRVVETQYF.

The CDR3 reads CASSRTSGRGGEQFF. CDR3 nucleotides: TGTGCCAGCAGCAGGACTAGCGGGAGAGGAGGTGAGCAGTTCTTC. The gene calls are TRBV2 and TRBJ2-1; 13 bases map to TRBD2. This CDR3 has 15 residues. CDR1 SNHLY and CDR2 FYNNEI come from the germline V gene. Unmatched junction bases numbered 8, after V lost 6 bases and J lost 9 bases.

The chain employs TRBV6-1 and TRBJ1-1; D perhaps matches TRBD1 (5 bases). This CDR3 region has 16 residues. Germline CDR1 reads MNHNS; CDR2 reads SASEGT. Between the trimmed V and J ends, which lost 0 bases and 0 bases, there was a span of 11 bases. CDR3: CASSEASWGMNTEAFF. The DNA for the CDR3 is TGTGCCAGCAGTGAAGCAAGTTGGGGCATGAACACTGAAGCTTTCTTT.

The chain employs TRBV5-4 and TRBJ1-4; D possibly corresponds to TRBD1 (5 bases). The CDR3 consists of 14 residues. CDR1 and CDR2 (germline): SGHNT, YYREEE (reference sequence). V dropped 6 bases and J dropped 5 bases, with 14 bases sitting between them. Here the CDR3 reads CASTLDSTNEKLFF. Written as DNA, the CDR3 is TGTGCCAGCACCTTAGACAGCACAAATGAAAAACTGTTTTTT. Looking up the rest from reference TRBV5-4 and TRBJ1-4 gives the full variable domain: ETGVTQSPTHLIKTRGQQVTLRCSSQSGHNTVSWYQQALGQGPQFIFQYYREEENGRGNFPPRFSGLQFPNYSSELNVNALELDDSALYLCASTLDSTNEKLFFGSGTQLSVL.

The chain joins TRBV29-1 to TRBJ2-1; 11 bases line up with TRBD2. Germline V CDR1 and CDR2: SQVTM, ANQGSEA. V shed 6 bases, J shed 4 bases, and the junction held 5 bases outside the gene matches. The CDR3 has 14 residues. The CDR3 nucleotides read TGCAGCGTGGGACTAGCGGAAGTATACAATGAGCAGTTCTTC. As protein: CSVGLAEVYNEQFF.

This clone showed up just a few times. This chain links TRBV6-5 with TRBJ1-5, with 9 bases fitting TRBD1. CDR1 MNHEY and CDR2 SVGAGI come from the germline V gene. After removal of 6 bases from V and 5 bases from J, the junction contained 8 bases not matched to a gene. The CDR3 spans 15 residues. CDR3 residues: CASRTGTGIHQPQHF. In DNA, the CDR3 is TGTGCCAGCAGAACCGGGACAGGGATTCATCAGCCCCAGCATTTT.

This clone was detected a few times. J is TRBJ1-3 and V is TRBV7-9, with D possibly TRBD1 on 5 matching bases. The CDR3 spans 16 residues. Trimming cost V 4 bases and J 0 bases, with 13 bases left between them. CDR1 is SEHNR, CDR2 FQNEAQ, per germline (reference sequence). The CDR3 DNA reads TGTGCCAGCAGCTCGGGACTCCACCTCTCTGGAAACACCATATATTTT. This sequence encodes CASSSGLHLSGNTIYF.

This clone was seen a handful of times. As DNA, the CDR3 is TGTGCCAGCAGTTCGGACTTAAGATCCTACAATGAGCAGTTCTTC. Translation: CASSSDLRSYNEQFF. The chain combines TRBV6-5 with TRBJ2-1; a possible D gene is TRBD2 (5 bases). This CDR3 region has 15 residues. Looked up from germline, CDR1 is MNHEY and CDR2 is SVGAGI. V lost 4 bases to trimming and J lost 1 base, with 11 bases between them.

This chain joins TRBV11-3 and TRBJ1-4, with D tentatively TRBD1 (5 bases). CDR1 and CDR2 (germline): SGHNT, YENEEA. The V and J ends lost 3 bases and 6 bases respectively, with 14 bases between them. This CDR3 has 15 amino acids. Written as DNA, the CDR3 is TGTGCCAGCAGCTTGACGCGGGACGCTCATGAAAAACTGTTTTTT. Protein sequence: CASSLTRDAHEKLFF.